This T cell receptor (beta chain) comes out of a study of T cells after posttransplantation cyclophosphamide (dated by TCRdb to about 2016). In the study overall: The study tracked T cell repertoire reconstitution by TRB sequencing after myeloablative bone marrow transplantation using posttransplantation cyclophosphamide as GVHD prophylaxis. TRA and TRB clonality were tightly correlated in roughly ten samples, so subsequent TCR analyses focused on TRB only. Samples from 35 PTCy-treated patients, along with samples from about 16 of their related bone marrow donors, underwent antigen receptor sequencing. Blood from all 30 or so PTCy patients with 1-year posttransplant specimens was subjected to TRB sequencing. Public TRB sequences were checked against a database of over 3,500 sequences associated with responses to pathogens, tumor antigens, self-antigens and alloantigens. In 3 patients, TRB sequencing was also performed on up to 3 more blood samples taken 2 to 5.2 years after transplant, and in 4 patients, pretransplant blood was also TRB-sequenced.

Genomic DNA was the input for TRB sequencing, which was run either with the immunoSEQ assay at survey resolution or with the hsTCRB kit. The authors processed their data as follows. The immunoSEQ software handled initial read processing, and the LymphoSeq R package was used for repertoire analyses. Clonality was computed as 1 minus normalized Shannon entropy; Gini coefficient was also calculated for each TRB dataset. To infer phenotypes in unsorted samples, TRB sequences from sorted subsets of the recipient or donor were mapped onto unsorted samples from the same recipient. The table comes from immuneACCESS by way of TCRdb, which keeps in-frame sequences with V and J called. Part of the clones is missing from these tables; in studies checked, under half for an unresolved V gene and the rest for unknown reasons. That table is the source of V, J and clone size, and D and trimming were worked out from the DNA. This sample was tabulated with approximately 5,100 clones, among which there are no singletons. The top ten clonotypes cover roughly 25% of the sample.

Broad study findings and their caveats: Across the roughly 48 patients, TRB clonality was highly associated with recipient CMV seropositivity and CMV reactivation, and diversity with PTCy was similar to that in the CNI/methotrexate controls. The TRB repertoires of T cells infiltrating skin or GI tract showed only limited overlap with the TRB repertoires of T cells in blood. Donor-recipient similarity was low at 1-2 months but rose over the first year, and later blood repertoires were often dominated by donor CD8+ memory clones.

This clone was picked up many times. The antigen it recognizes is unknown. No base qualities exist here, and no much larger clone lies one base off it. Here V drops 0 bases and J drops 4 bases, and the junction holds 4 bases not matched to any gene. The germline V gene encodes CDR1 SGDLS and CDR2 YYNGEE. The CDR3 runs 15 amino acids, cysteine and phenylalanine included. Of the read, only the CDR3 DNA is kept; its 45 bases are in frame from base 1. Reading the label with the study, this specimen's treatment or condition is: high-dose cyclophosphamide on days +3 and +4 as single-agent GVHD prophylaxis. PTCy patients received busulfan and fludarabine conditioning, a related or unrelated marrow graft, and cyclophosphamide on days +3 and +4. The PTCy-treated patients were drawn from a prospective, multi-institutional clinical trial. Mononuclear cells from peripheral blood and bone marrow were separated by Ficoll-Hypaque density centrifugation and then cryopreserved.

The clonotype was recovered from a male patient between 55 and 70 years old who received an allogeneic stem cell transplant from a related donor, was CMV-positive, and had acute GVHD only. Donor T cells from the graft may be present among the T cells after a transplant. The chain couples TRBV9 to TRBJ1-5; a stretch of 7 junction bases matches TRBD1. The sample here was PBMCs, taken 350 to 400 days after allogeneic stem cell transplant with posttransplant cyclophosphamide. The DNA reads as follows: TGTGCCAGCAGCGTAGAGGGGGCTGATAATCAGCCCCAGCATTTT. Its translation is CASSVEGADNQPQHF.